The 4 T cell receptor beta chains reported below all come from one sample, sequenced in a study of identical twins. One entry per CDR3 protein, called by TCRdb with MiXCR from the 5' RACE reads. The sample contains hundreds of thousands of distinct CDR3 sequences, about 20% of which appear only once. The same sample was also used in a study of T cells expressing NK-cell markers.

What was sequenced was PBMCs. Receptor source: a woman between 18 and 29 years old in good health.

In this sample, this clonotype turned up a few times. The chain links TRBV10-3 to TRBJ2-5; D is possibly TRBD2 (6 bases). The V gene's germline CDR1 is ENHRY and CDR2 SYGVKD. The CDR3 sequence is 14 residues long. V was pared by 0 bases and J by 4 bases, with 9 bases between. CDR3: CAISESNGRETQYF. CDR3 coding DNA: TGTGCCATCAGTGAGTCGAACGGGAGAGAGACCCAGTACTTC.

This clonotype came up a few times. The V and J genes are TRBV12-3 or TRBV12-4 and TRBJ2-1; 10 bases line up with TRBD2. The CDR3 runs 14 residues. Trimming cost V 5 bases and J 10 bases; bases outside gene matches: 8. CDR3 in amino acids: CASSLQREGSEQFF. CDR3 DNA: TGTGCCAGCAGTCTTCAGCGGGAGGGTAGCGAGCAGTTCTTC.

This clonotype was counted between two and nine times. This chain links TRBV15 with TRBJ2-5, with unresolved D. There are 11 residues in the CDR3. Looked up from germline, CDR1 is LNHNV and CDR2 is YYDKDF (reference sequence). V was clipped by 5 bases and J by 6 bases, with 7 bases between them. The CDR3 DNA reads TGTGCCACCAGCGGGTTCAAGACCCAGTACTTC. Translation: CATSGFKTQYF.

This clonotype was counted between two and nine times. The chain is built from TRBV18 and TRBJ2-7; D possibly corresponds to TRBD1 (6 bases). Germline V gives CDR1 KGHSH, CDR2 LQKENI. Trimming shortened V by 2 bases and J by 11 bases, and 16 bases separated the two germline ends. The CDR3 loop spans 13 amino acids. This chain's CDR3 is CASSPARDTEEYF. The DNA of the CDR3 is TGTGCCAGCTCACCAGCCCGGGACACGGAGGAGTACTTC.